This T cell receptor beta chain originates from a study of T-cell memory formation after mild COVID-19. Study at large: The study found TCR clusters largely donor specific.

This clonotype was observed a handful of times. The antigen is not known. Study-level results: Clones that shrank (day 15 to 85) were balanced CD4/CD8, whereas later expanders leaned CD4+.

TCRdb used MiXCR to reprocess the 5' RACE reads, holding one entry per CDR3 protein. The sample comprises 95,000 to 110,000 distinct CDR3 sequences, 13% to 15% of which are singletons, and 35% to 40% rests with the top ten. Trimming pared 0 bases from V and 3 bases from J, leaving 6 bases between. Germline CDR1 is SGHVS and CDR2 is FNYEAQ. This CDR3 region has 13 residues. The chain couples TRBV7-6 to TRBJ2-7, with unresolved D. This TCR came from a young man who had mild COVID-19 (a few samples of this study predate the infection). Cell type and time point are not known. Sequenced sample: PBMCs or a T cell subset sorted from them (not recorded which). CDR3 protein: CASSLAGSYEQYF. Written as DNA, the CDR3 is TGTGCCAGCAGCTTAGCTGGTAGCTACGAGCAGTACTTC.